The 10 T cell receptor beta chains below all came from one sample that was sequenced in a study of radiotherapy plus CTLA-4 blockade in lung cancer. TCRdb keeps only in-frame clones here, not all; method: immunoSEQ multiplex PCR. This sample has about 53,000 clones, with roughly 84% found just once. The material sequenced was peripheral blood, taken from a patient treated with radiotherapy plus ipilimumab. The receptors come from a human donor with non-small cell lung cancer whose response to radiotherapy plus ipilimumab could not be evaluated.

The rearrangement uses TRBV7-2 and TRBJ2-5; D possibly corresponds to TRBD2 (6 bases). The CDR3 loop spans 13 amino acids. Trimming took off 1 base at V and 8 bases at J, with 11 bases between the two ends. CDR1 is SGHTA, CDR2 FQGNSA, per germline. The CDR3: CASSLGDSHTQYF. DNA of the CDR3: TGTGCCAGCAGCTTAGGGGACTCCCACACCCAGTACTTC.

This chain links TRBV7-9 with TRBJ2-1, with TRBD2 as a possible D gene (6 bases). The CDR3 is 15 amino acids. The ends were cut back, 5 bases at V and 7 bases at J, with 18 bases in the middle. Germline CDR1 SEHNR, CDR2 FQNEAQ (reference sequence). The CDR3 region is CASSPRRGWSNEQFF. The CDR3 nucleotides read TGTGCCAGCAGCCCCCGGCGGGGTTGGTCTAATGAGCAGTTCTTC.

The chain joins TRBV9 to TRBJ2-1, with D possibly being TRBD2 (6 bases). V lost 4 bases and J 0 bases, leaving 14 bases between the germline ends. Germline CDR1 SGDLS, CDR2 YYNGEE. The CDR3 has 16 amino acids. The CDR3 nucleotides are TGTGCCAGCAGCTCCGGGACTGCGAGCTCCTACAATGAGCAGTTCTTC. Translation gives CASSSGTASSYNEQFF.

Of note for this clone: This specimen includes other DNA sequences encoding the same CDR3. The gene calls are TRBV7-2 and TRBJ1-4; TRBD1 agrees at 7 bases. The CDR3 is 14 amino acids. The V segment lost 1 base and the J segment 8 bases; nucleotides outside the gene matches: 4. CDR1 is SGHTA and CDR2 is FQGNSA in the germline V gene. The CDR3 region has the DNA TGTGCCAGCAGCTTAGGACAGGGCGGCGAAAAACTGTTTTTT. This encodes CASSLGQGGEKLFF.

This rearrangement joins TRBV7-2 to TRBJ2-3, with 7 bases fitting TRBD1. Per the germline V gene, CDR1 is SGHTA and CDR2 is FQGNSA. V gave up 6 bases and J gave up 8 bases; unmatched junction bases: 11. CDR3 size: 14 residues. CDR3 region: CASRPGVQGSTQYF. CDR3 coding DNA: TGTGCCAGCAGGCCAGGGGTACAGGGGAGTACGCAGTATTTT. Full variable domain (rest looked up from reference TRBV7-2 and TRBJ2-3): GAGVSQSPSNKVTEKGKDVELRCDPISGHTALYWYRQSLGQGLEFLIYFQGNSAPDKSGLPSDRFSAERTGGSVSTLTIQRTQQEDSAVYLCASRPGVQGSTQYFGPGTRLTVL.

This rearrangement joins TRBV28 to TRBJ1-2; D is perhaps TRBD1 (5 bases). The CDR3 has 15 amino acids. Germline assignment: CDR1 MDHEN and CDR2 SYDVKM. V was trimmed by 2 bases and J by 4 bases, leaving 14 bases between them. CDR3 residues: CASSLPVGPGYGYTF. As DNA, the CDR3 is TGTGCCAGCAGTTTACCAGTGGGGCCGGGCTATGGCTACACCTTC.

In DNA, the CDR3 is TGTGCCAGCAGCCGGGACAGGGGGCTGTTGGAGGCCGAGCAGTACTTC. This sequence encodes CASSRDRGLLEAEQYF. V usage is TRBV2 and J usage is TRBJ2-7; 12 bases align to TRBD1. V shed 6 bases, J shed 6 bases, and the junction held 12 bases outside the gene matches. CDR1 and CDR2 (germline): SNHLY, FYNNEI. There are 16 residues in the CDR3.

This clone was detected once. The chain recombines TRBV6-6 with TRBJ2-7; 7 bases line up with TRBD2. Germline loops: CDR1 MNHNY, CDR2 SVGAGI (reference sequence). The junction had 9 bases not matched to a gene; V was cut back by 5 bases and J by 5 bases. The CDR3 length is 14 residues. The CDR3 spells CASSPRAGGNEQYF. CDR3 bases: TGTGCCAGCAGTCCCAGGGCCGGGGGGAACGAGCAGTACTTC.

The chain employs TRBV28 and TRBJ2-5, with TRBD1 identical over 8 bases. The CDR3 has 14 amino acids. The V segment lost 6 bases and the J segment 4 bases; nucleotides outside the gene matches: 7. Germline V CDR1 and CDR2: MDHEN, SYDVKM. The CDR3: CASSPRTGRETQYF. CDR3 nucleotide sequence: TGTGCCAGCAGCCCCAGGACAGGGCGAGAGACCCAGTACTTC.

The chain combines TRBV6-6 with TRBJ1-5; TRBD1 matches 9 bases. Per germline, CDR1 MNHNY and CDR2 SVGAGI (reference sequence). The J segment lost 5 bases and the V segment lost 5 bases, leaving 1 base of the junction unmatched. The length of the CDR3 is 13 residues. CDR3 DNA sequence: TGTGCCAGCAGTGACAGGGGGGATCAGCCCCAGCATTTT. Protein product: CASSDRGDQPQHF.